The source of this TCR beta chain is a study of blood T cell repertoires in COVID-19. Profiled with immunoSEQ multiplex PCR; TCRdb holds only in-frame clones, not every one. The profile shows about 310,000 clones, roughly 86% of them singletons. The CDR3 spans 16 residues. Germline CDR1 is SGHRS and CDR2 is YFSETQ. V lost 3 bases and J lost 3, with 16 bases in between. Material for sequencing was peripheral blood. This sequence originates from a man in his 70s with acute or convalescent COVID-19. The chain employs TRBV5-1 and TRBJ2-4; tentative D call: TRBD1 (7 bases). The CDR3 loop reads CASSSINRGGKNIQYF. Here the CDR3 DNA reads TGCGCCAGCAGCTCGATAAACAGGGGAGGCAAAAACATTCAGTACTTC.